This T cell receptor (beta chain) was recovered during a study of T cells in Graves' hyperthyroidism and ophthalmopathy. Whole-study findings and limits: Within blood appeared most thyroid clonotypes that had expanded above 0.001. A model using 13 V-J features told ophthalmopathy apart from stable hyperthyroidism.

Worth noting for this clonotype: Its antigen is as yet unknown.

Exclusion followed for patients with uncontrolled infection, other autoimmune disease, pregnancy or lactation. Orbital computed tomography, thyroid ultrasound, serum thyroxine and TRAb, and clinical symptoms together informed the diagnoses. Using RNA transcripts as the source, TCR beta CDR3 regions were amplified. The TCR CDR3 first-round RT-PCR relied on the HTBI primer set. TCRdb re-called the multiplex PCR reads with MiXCR, one entry per CDR3 protein. The sample lists roughly 710,000 distinct CDR3 sequences; 35% were seen once. Looked up from germline, CDR1 is LNHNV and CDR2 is YYDKDF (reference sequence). The CDR3 consists of 14 residues. V lost 0 bases, J lost 3 bases, and 9 bases lay in between.

The J gene is TRBJ2-7, the V gene TRBV15, with D uncertain. The sample taken for sequencing was blood. The origin of this receptor is a woman in her thirties or forties with Graves' hyperthyroidism. The CDR3 coding sequence is TGTGCCACCAGCAGAGATGTCGTGGGCTACGAGCAGTACTTC. Its translation: CATSRDVVGYEQYF.